This T cell receptor beta chain was recovered during a study of blood T cell repertoires in COVID-19. About the research overall: Donors in the United States, Italy and Spain gave samples during acute or convalescent COVID-19.

With V trimmed by 8 bases and J by 4 bases, 4 bases remained unmatched. The CDR3 covers 14 residues. The germline gives CDR1 SEHNR, CDR2 FQNEAQ (reference sequence). Original methodology: Reference gene primer amplification gave nucleated cell count estimates. Sequencing was performed with immunoSEQ multiplex PCR; in TCRdb, only in-frame clones are kept and a portion is missing. That table gives V, J and clone size, and the DNA gave D and trimming. The table records some 74,000 clones, around 87% of them present only once. The sample comprised peripheral blood. The rearrangement uses TRBV7-9 and TRBJ2-3, with TRBD2 matching 12 bases. The receptor's source is a man aged 50-59 years with active COVID-19. In DNA, the CDR3 is TGTGCCAGCCACACTAGCGGGAGGTCAGATACGCAGTATTTT. The encoded protein is CASHTSGRSDTQYF.